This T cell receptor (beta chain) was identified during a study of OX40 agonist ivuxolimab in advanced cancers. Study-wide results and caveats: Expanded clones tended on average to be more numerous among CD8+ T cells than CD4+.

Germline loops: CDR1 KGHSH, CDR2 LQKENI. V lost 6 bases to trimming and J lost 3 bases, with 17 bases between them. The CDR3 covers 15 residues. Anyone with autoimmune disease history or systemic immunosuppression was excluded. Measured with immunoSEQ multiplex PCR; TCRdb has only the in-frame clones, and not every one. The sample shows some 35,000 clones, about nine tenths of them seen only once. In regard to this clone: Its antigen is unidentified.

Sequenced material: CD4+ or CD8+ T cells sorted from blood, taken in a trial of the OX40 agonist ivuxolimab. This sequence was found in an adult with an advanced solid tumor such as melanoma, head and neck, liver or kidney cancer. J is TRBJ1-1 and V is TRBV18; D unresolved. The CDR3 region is CASSPLALEDTEAFF. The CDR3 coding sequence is TGTGCCAGCTCGCCCCTGGCCTTGGAGGACACTGAAGCTTTCTTT. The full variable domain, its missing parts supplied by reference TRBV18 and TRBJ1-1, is NAGVMQNPRHLVRRRGQEARLRCSPMKGHSHVYWYRQLPEEGLKFMVYLQKENIIDESGMPKERFSAEFPKEGPSILRIQQVVRGDSAAYFCASSPLALEDTEAFFGQGTRLTVV.